Listed below are T cell receptor beta chains from one sample, sequenced in a study of cytomegalovirus exposure and HLA in healthy donors. TCRdb's copy holds only in-frame clones and misses some; the assay was immunoSEQ multiplex PCR. The sample contains under 250,000 clones, roughly 84% of which appear only once. Sample: PBMCs. The receptors stem from a young woman in good health and CMV-seropositive. CDR3s include the opening cysteine and the closing phenylalanine or tryptophan. A D gene is named only where the DNA matches it firmly. Clone sizes are given selectively: once, few, many, or a class where the clone is expanded.

clone_size: NA; cdr3_length: 17; v_call: TRBV5-1; d_call: TRBD2; j_call: TRBJ2-1; cdr3_aa: CASSLLPVAGGLAEQFF; cdr3_nt: TGCGCCAGCAGCTTACTTCCTGTAGCGGGAGGTTTGGCTGAGCAGTTCTTC
clone_size: NA; cdr3_length: 14; v_call: TRBV6-5; d_call: TRBD2; j_call: TRBJ2-1; cdr3_aa: CASSYRAGVNEQFF; cdr3_nt: TGTGCCAGCAGTTACCGAGCGGGGGTTAATGAGCAGTTCTTC
clone_size: NA; cdr3_length: 16; v_call: TRBV4-1; d_call: TRBD1; j_call: TRBJ2-2; cdr3_aa: CASSPAGTGNTGELFF; cdr3_nt: TGCGCCAGCAGCCCAGCCGGGACAGGGAACACCGGGGAGCTGTTTTTT
clone_size: few; cdr3_length: 14; v_call: TRBV25-1; d_call: TRBD1; j_call: TRBJ1-5; cdr3_aa: CASSEGQKNQPQHF; cdr3_nt: TGTGCCAGCAGTGAGGGACAGAAGAATCAGCCCCAGCATTTT
clone_size: NA; cdr3_length: 14; v_call: TRBV5-1; d_call: TRBD2; j_call: TRBJ2-1; cdr3_aa: CASSFHTSGIEQFF; cdr3_nt: TGCGCCAGCAGCTTCCATACTAGCGGGATAGAGCAGTTCTTC
clone_size: NA; cdr3_length: 13; v_call: TRBV28; d_call: TRBD1; j_call: TRBJ2-7; cdr3_aa: CASSLGGQVEQYF; cdr3_nt: TGTGCCAGCAGTTTAGGGGGACAGGTCGAGCAGTACTTC
clone_size: few; cdr3_length: 15; v_call: TRBV2; d_call: TRBD2; j_call: TRBJ2-2; cdr3_aa: CASSEGGSNTGELFF; cdr3_nt: TGTGCCAGCAGTGAGGGCGGGAGTAACACCGGGGAGCTGTTTTTT
clone_size: NA; cdr3_length: 15; v_call: TRBV10-1; d_call: TRBD2; j_call: TRBJ2-1; cdr3_aa: CASSPSGLASGEQFF; cdr3_nt: TGCGCCAGCAGTCCTTCGGGACTAGCGAGCGGTGAGCAGTTCTTC
clone_size: NA; cdr3_length: 13; v_call: TRBV9; d_call: TRBD1; j_call: TRBJ2-1; cdr3_aa: CASSPTGAGEQFF; cdr3_nt: TGTGCCAGCAGTCCGACAGGGGCGGGTGAGCAGTTCTTC
clone_size: few; cdr3_length: 13; v_call: TRBV14; d_call: NA; j_call: TRBJ1-5; cdr3_aa: CASSLVLGQPQHF; cdr3_nt: TGTGCCAGCAGCCTCGTGCTAGGTCAGCCCCAGCATTTT
clone_size: NA; cdr3_length: 12; v_call: TRBV27; d_call: TRBD2; j_call: TRBJ2-2; cdr3_aa: CASGRAPGELFF; cdr3_nt: TGTGCCAGCGGGAGGGCCCCCGGGGAGCTGTTTTTT
clone_size: NA; cdr3_length: 15; v_call: TRBV15; d_call: NA; j_call: TRBJ2-7; cdr3_aa: CATSRVGQGGYEQYF; cdr3_nt: TGTGCCACCAGCAGGGTCGGCCAGGGGGGCTACGAGCAGTACTTC
clone_size: NA; cdr3_length: 15; v_call: TRBV12-5; d_call: TRBD2; j_call: TRBJ2-7; cdr3_aa: CASGLVAGGPYEQYF; cdr3_nt: TGTGCTAGTGGTTTGGTAGCGGGAGGCCCCTACGAGCAGTACTTC
clone_size: NA; cdr3_length: 17; v_call: TRBV9; d_call: NA; j_call: TRBJ2-6; cdr3_aa: CASSTGQARSGANVLTF; cdr3_nt: TGTGCCAGCAGCACGGGACAAGCTCGCTCTGGGGCCAACGTCCTGACTTTC